This T cell receptor beta chain was recorded in a study of T cell repertoires in cytomegalovirus infection. The wider study: Based on public TCR beta signatures, there were indications of CMV infection and of a matching HLA type.

Via MiXCR, TCRdb re-called the reads, giving one row per CDR3 protein. Of about 460,000 distinct CDR3 sequences listed, 11% were seen once; the top ten hold 10% to 13%. Germline CDR1 reads SGHAT; CDR2 reads FQDESV (reference sequence). With 5 bases removed from V and 6 bases from J, the gap between germline ends came to 19 bases. CDR3 size: 16 residues. Broader study findings: Totalled public TCR beta family frequency picked out people who carried CMV plus the relevant HLA. HLA-C-restricted CMV-specific TCR beta clonotypes were dominant in the ex vivo response.

This clonotype came up many times. Antigen specificity is unknown. The genes are TRBV11-1 and TRBJ2-2; D is perhaps TRBD1 (6 bases). The specimen was PBMCs. This clonotype originated in a human donor in good health (CMV status not recorded). Some clones in this sample may be carry-over from other donors' samples. CDR3: CASSNPGHSAAGELFF. The DNA for the CDR3 is TGTGCCAGCAGCAACCCGGGACACAGTGCGGCCGGGGAGCTGTTTTTT.